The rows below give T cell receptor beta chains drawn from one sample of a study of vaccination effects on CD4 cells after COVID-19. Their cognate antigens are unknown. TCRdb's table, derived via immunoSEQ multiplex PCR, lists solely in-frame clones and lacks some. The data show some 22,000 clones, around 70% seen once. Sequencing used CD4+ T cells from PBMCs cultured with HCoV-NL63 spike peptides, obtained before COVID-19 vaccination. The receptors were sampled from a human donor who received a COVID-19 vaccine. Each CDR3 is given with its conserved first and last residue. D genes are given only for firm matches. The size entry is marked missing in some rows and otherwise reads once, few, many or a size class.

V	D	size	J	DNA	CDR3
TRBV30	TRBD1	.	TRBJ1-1	TGTGCCTGGAGTGTAGCCGGGACAGGGGGCAGCACTGAAGCTTTCTTT	CAWSVAGTGGSTEAFF
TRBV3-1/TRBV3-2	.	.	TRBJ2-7	TGTGCCAGCAGCCAACGTTACGAGCAGTACTTC	CASSQRYEQYF
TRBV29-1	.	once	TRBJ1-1	TGCAGCGCAAAACAGGTGAACACTGAAGCTTTCTTT	CSAKQVNTEAFF
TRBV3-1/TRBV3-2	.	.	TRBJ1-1	TGTGCCAGCAGCCACCCCCAGGGTGAAGCTTTCTTT	CASSHPQGEAFF
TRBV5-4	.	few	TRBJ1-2	TGTGCCAGCAGCTTGGAAGGACCCTATGGCTACACCTTC	CASSLEGPYGYTF
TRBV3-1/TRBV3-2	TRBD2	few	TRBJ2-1	TGTGCCAGCAGCCAGTCCCCTAGCGGGAGTTCCTACAATGAGCAGTTCTTC	CASSQSPSGSSYNEQFF
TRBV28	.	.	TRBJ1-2	TGTGCCAGCAGTAGGGACCTCTATGGCTACACCTTC	CASSRDLYGYTF
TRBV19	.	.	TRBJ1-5	TGTGCCAGTAGGCTGGGGTCAGGGACCAGTCAGCCCCAGCATTTT	CASRLGSGTSQPQHF
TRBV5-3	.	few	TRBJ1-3	TGTGCCAGAAGCTTAAAGAACTCTGGAAACACCATATATTTT	CARSLKNSGNTIYF
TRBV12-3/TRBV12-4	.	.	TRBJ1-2	TGTGCCAGCAGTTTAGCCGGATATGGCTACACCTTC	CASSLAGYGYTF
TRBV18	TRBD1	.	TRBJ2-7	TGTGCCAGCTCACCCGGACAGGGGGGGACCTACGAGCAGTACTTC	CASSPGQGGTYEQYF
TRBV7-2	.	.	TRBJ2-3	TGTGCCAGCAGCTTAGTCTCTAGTTCAGATACGCAGTATTTT	CASSLVSSSDTQYF
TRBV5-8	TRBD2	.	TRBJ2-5	TGTGCCAGCAGCTCGGGGAACGCCGGGGAGGGGGAGACCCAGTACTTC	CASSSGNAGEGETQYF
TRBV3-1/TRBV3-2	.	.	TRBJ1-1	TGTGCCAGCAGCCAAGGCGGGAACACTGAAGCTTTCTTT	CASSQGGNTEAFF
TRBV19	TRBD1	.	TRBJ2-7	TGTGCCAGTAGTTTGTACAGGGGGAGCGAGCAGTACTTC	CASSLYRGSEQYF
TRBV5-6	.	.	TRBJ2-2	TGTGCCAGCAGCCTGGGACACCTTTTAGCCGGGGAGCTGTTTTTT	CASSLGHLLAGELFF
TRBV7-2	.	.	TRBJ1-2	TGTGCCAGCAGCTTACAGGGGTATGGCTACACCTTC	CASSLQGYGYTF
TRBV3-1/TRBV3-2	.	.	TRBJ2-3	TGTGCCAGCAGCCGCCGGGGGATAGATACGCAGTATTTT	CASSRRGIDTQYF
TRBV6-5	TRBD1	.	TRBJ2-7	TGTGCCAGCAGTCTCCGGGACAGGGCAATCTACGAGCAGTACTTC	CASSLRDRAIYEQYF
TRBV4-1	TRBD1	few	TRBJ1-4	TGCGCCAGCAGCCATCCCGGGACAGATGATGAAAAACTGTTTTTT	CASSHPGTDDEKLFF
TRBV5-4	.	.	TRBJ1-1	TGTGCCAGCAGCTACCAAGGGCCGTCCAGGGACGCTTTCTTT	CASSYQGPSRDAFF
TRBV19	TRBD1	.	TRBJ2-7	TGTGCCAGTAGTATAAGTGGACAGGGGGTAGACGAGCAGTACTTC	CASSISGQGVDEQYF
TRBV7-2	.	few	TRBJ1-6	TGTGCCAGCAGCTTAGGGTGGGGTTGGAATTCACCCCTCCACTTT	CASSLGWGWNSPLHF
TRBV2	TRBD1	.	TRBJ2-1	TGTGCCAGCAGGGAACGCTATTTTATCCGGACAGGGGACGGTATTGGCAATGAGCAGTTCTTC	CASRERYFIRTGDGIGNEQFF
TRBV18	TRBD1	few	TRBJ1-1	TGTGCCAGCTCACCCCAGACAGGGCACACTGAAGCTTTCTTT	CASSPQTGHTEAFF
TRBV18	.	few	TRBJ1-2	TGTGCCAGCTCACCCGCCACTCCACTTAGGGGAGGCTATGGCTACACCTTC	CASSPATPLRGGYGYTF
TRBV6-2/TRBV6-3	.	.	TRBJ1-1	TGTGCCAGCAGTTACGGGTCAGGGCGCACTGAAGCTTTCTTT	CASSYGSGRTEAFF
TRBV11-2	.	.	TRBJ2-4	TGTGCCAGCAGGGAACCTGGGACCAAAAACATTCAGTACTTC	CASREPGTKNIQYF
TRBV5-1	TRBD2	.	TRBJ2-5	TGCGCCAGCAGCTTGGCCATAGCGGGGGGGCCCCAAGAGACCCAGTACTTC	CASSLAIAGGPQETQYF
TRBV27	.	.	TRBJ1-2	TGTGCCAGCAGTTTGGGACCAACGGGCTATGGCTACACCTTC	CASSLGPTGYGYTF
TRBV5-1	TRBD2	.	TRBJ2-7	TGCGCCAGCAGCTCCCCCAAACTAGCGGGAGGATCCTACGAGCAGTACTTC	CASSSPKLAGGSYEQYF
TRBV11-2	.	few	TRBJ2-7	TGTGCCAGCAGCCTCGGACCCGAGGGCTACTTC	CASSLGPEGYF
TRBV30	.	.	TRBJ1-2	TGTGCCTGGAGTAGACAAGCTGGCTACACCTTC	CAWSRQAGYTF
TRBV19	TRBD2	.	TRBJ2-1	TGTGCCAGTAGTTTACTAGCGGGGGTGAACAATGAGCAGTTCTTC	CASSLLAGVNNEQFF
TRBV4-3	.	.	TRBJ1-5	TGCGCCAGCAGCCAAGAATATACAGTTCCCTATCAGCCCCAGCATTTT	CASSQEYTVPYQPQHF
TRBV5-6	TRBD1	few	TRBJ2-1	TGTGCCAGCAGCCCCAACACGGGACAGGGGTACAATGAGCAGTTCTTC	CASSPNTGQGYNEQFF
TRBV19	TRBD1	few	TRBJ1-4	TGTGCCAGTAGCAGTCCACCAGGGGGAAGAAATGAAAAACTGTTTTTT	CASSSPPGGRNEKLFF
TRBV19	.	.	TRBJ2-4	TGTGCCAGTAGTCCCCGGGTAGGGGAAGCCAAAAACATTCAGTACTTC	CASSPRVGEAKNIQYF
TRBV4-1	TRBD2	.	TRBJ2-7	TGCGCCAGCAGCCCCTCCGCGACTAGCGGCTACGAGCAGTACTTC	CASSPSATSGYEQYF
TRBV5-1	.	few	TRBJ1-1	TGCGCCAGCAGCTCCGACCTGAACACTGAAGCTTTCTTT	CASSSDLNTEAFF
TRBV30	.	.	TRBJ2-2	TGTGCCTGGGATTACGGGCCGGGCACCGGGGAGCTGTTTTTT	CAWDYGPGTGELFF
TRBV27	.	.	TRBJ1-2	TGTGCCAGCACCCCCAATGGGGGTAACTATGGCTACACCTTC	CASTPNGGNYGYTF
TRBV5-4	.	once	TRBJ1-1	TGTGCCAGCAGCTCGGGGAGGGACTCCCAGACTAAAGCTTTCTTT	CASSSGRDSQTKAFF
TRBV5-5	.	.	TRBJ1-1	TGTGCCAGCAGCTTGGAAGGGACACGCGCTTTCTTT	CASSLEGTRAFF
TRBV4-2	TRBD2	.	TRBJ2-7	TGTGCCAGCAGCCAAGATCTAGCGGCCTACGAGCAGTACTTC	CASSQDLAAYEQYF
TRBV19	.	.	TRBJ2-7	TGTGCCAGGTTGTTAACCCCTCAGGGGTATATCTACGAGCAGTACTTC	CARLLTPQGYIYEQYF
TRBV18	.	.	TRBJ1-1	TGTGCCAGCTCACCCCGGACGGTGGGGAACACTGAAGCTTTCTTT	CASSPRTVGNTEAFF
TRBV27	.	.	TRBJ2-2	TGTGCCAGCAGTCTCACTTCGAGTTGGACCGGGGAGCTGTTTTTT	CASSLTSSWTGELFF
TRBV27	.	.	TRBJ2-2	TGTGCCAGCAGAAATTTTATCAGGAACACCGGGGAGCTGTTTTTT	CASRNFIRNTGELFF
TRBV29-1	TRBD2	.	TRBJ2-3	TGCAGCGGAACGATAGCGGGAGGTTCCACAGATACGCAGTATTTT	CSGTIAGGSTDTQYF
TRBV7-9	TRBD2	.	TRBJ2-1	TGTGCCAGCAGTTATATATTGACTAGCGGGACCCACAATGAGCAGTTCTTC	CASSYILTSGTHNEQFF
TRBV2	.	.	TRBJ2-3	TGTGCCAGCAGTGGACTCACAGATACGCAGTATTTT	CASSGLTDTQYF
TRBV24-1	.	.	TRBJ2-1	TGTGCCACCAGTGGCAGAGGAAACTACAATGAGCAGTTCTTC	CATSGRGNYNEQFF
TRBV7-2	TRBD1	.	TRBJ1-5	TGTGCCAGCAGCTTAGACAGGGGGAATCAGCCCCAGCATTTT	CASSLDRGNQPQHF
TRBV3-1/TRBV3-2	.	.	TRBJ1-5	TGTGCCAGCAGCCAATTAAGAGGCATTCAGCCCCAGCATTTT	CASSQLRGIQPQHF
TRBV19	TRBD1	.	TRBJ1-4	TGTGCCAGTAGTATCCCGGGACAGGCGGTCGGAAAACTGTTTTTT	CASSIPGQAVGKLFF